The sequence of this TCR beta chain was determined in a study of post-analysis software for immune sequencing data (dated by TCRdb to the mid-2010s). About the investigation overall: The recorded disease courses included relapsing-remitting, secondary progressive and progressive-relapsing multiple sclerosis, and some patients had no subtype annotation. A subset of samples was prepared in parallel using single-end sample barcoding, then pooled and co-amplified after Illumina adapter ligation. The multiple sclerosis patient repertoires were compared with more than 9 previously published healthy control repertoires from donors aged roughly 6 to 25 years.

The paper as a whole reports these results and caveats: The multiple sclerosis patient group was slightly younger than the control group. A handful of TRBV segments, including TRBV5-6, TRBV5-1 and TRBV20-1, were significantly more frequent in patients than controls. When samples were clustered directly using the F measure, samples prepared in the same batch co-clustered strongly, which prompted a batch-effect correction. Compared with controls, multiple sclerosis patients had significantly lower normalized Chao1 diversity, a finding suggesting substantial peripheral T-cell clonal expansion.

The library was prepared using PCR. This sample was sequenced with an Illumina HiSeq 2500. To reduce PCR and sequencing biases, unique molecular identifiers were built into the TCR beta cDNA libraries. Approximately 500,000 cDNA molecules were obtained for every 1 to 10 million input T cells, so each molecule roughly corresponded to one T cell. The patient libraries were prepared and sequenced using the same protocol as the earlier healthy control dataset. Samples belonging to the same batch were prepared together, multiplexed and sequenced on a shared HiSeq lane. Per the authors' processing: MIGEC was used to process the raw barcoded reads, and molecular identifier groups with only a single read were discarded before consensus assembly and CDR3 extraction. Clonotype tables were post-analysed with VDJtools, normalizing diversity by down-sampling all datasets to the smallest sample size. In repertoire overlap clustering, CDR3 amino acid sequences, but not nucleotide sequences, were matched to correct batch-related cross-sample contamination. The public reads were quality trimmed at Q25 with fastp and then assembled into clones with MiXCR by TCRdb, keeping productive beta chains. Under each unique CDR3 protein, matching rows form one entry showing the most common genes and DNA. The V and J calls and clone size are TCRdb's, not the authors'. A total of a few hundred thousand distinct CDR3 sequences appear in this sample, around a third of them only once. Of the sample, about an eighth is held by the ten largest clones.

TCR beta repertoires were profiled from peripheral blood of some 13 young patients with multiple sclerosis to demonstrate the VDJtools post-analysis software. Multiple sclerosis patients were children and adolescents aged roughly 6 to 15 years. CDR1 SGHRS and CDR2 YFSETQ are derived from the germline V gene. From its cysteine to its phenylalanine, the CDR3 spans 15 amino acids. Left in the record is the CDR3 DNA by itself, 45 bases read in frame from the first base. In the case of this clonotype: Its antigen remains undetermined. No base qualities exist here, and no much larger clone lies one base off it.

The TCR comes from a girl under 18 with multiple sclerosis. The chain is encoded by TRBV5-1 joined to TRBJ2-1, with the D call perhaps TRBD1 or TRBD2, each one matching 6 bases. The J call could be wrong; TRBJ2-7 is a better fit for the DNA end. Sequenced input: blood. The CDR3 region: CASSLQVGGYNEQYF. The DNA sequence reads TGCGCCAGCAGCTTGCAGGTGGGGGGCTACAATGAGCAGTACTTC.